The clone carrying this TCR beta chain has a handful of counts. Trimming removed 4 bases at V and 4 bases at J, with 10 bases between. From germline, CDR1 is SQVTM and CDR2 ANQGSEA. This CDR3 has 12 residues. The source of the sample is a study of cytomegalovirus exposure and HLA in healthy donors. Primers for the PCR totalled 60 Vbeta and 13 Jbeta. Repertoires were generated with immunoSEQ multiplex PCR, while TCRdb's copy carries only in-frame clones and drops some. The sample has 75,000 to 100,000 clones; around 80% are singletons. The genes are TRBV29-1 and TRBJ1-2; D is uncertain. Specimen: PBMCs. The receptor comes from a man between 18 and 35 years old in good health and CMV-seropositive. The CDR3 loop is CSVGGLAYGYTF. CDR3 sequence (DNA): TGCAGCGTTGGTGGACTGGCCTATGGCTACACCTTC.